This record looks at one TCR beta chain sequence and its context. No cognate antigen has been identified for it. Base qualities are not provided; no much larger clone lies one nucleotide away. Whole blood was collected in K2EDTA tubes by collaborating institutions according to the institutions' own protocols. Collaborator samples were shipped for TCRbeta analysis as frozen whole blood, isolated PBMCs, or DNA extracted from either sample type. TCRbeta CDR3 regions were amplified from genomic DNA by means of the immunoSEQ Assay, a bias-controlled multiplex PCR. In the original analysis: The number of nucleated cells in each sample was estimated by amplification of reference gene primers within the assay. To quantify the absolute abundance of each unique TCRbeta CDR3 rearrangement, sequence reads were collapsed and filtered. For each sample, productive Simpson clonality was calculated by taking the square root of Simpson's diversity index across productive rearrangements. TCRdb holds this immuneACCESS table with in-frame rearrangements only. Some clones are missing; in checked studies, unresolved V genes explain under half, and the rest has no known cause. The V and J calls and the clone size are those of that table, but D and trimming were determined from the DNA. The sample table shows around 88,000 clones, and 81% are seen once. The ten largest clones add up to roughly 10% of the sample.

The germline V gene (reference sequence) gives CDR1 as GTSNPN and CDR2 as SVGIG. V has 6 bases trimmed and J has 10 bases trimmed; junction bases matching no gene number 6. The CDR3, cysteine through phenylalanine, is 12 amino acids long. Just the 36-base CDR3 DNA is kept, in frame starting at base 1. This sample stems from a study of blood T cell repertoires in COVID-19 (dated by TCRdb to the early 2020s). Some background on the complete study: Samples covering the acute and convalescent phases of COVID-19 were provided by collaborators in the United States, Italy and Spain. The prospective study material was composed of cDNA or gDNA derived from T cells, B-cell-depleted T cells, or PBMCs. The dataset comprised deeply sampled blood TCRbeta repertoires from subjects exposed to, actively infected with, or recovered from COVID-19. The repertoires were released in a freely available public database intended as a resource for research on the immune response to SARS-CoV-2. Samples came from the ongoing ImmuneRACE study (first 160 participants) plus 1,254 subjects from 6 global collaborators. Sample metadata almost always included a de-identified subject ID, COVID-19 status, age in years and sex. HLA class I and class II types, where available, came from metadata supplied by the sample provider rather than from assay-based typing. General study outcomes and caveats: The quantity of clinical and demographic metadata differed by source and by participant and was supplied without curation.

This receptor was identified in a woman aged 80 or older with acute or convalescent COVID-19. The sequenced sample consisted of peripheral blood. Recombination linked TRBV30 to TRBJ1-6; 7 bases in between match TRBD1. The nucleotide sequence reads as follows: TGTGCCTGCCTGACAGGGAAATCACCCCTCCACTTT. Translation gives CACLTGKSPLHF.